Listed here are 18 T cell receptor beta chains from one sample, sequenced in a study of early T cells in non-severe SARS-CoV-2 infection. TCRdb reprocessed the 5' RACE reads with MiXCR, giving one entry per CDR3 protein. The table lists roughly 25,000 distinct CDR3 sequences, less than 5% of them singletons. Sequences were obtained from whole blood. The receptors stem from an adult who was a healthcare worker with PCR-confirmed SARS-CoV-2 infection or an uninfected control (not recorded which).

The table lists this clonotype with a few counts. The V gene is TRBV6-1, the J gene TRBJ1-2, with a tentative D call TRBD1 (5 bases). Trimming removed 3 bases at V and 4 bases at J, with 15 bases between. The CDR3 sequence is 15 residues long. The V gene's germline CDR1 is MNHNS and CDR2 SASEGT. CDR3 sequence: CASSDSFGARYGYTF. In DNA form, the CDR3 reads TGTGCCAGCAGTGATTCGTTCGGGGCCCGCTATGGCTACACCTTC.

This clonotype was detected ten times or more. V is TRBV15 and J is TRBJ1-3, with D hard to call. The CDR3 runs 17 residues. CDR1 LNHNV and CDR2 YYDKDF come from the germline V gene (reference sequence). With 0 bases removed from V and 4 bases from J, the gap between germline ends came to 16 bases. CDR3 DNA sequence: TGTGCCACCAGCAGAGATCTTCCCTCGTGGGGAGGAAACACCATATATTTT. Its translation: CATSRDLPSWGGNTIYF.

This clonotype was observed at least ten times. The chain combines TRBV6-2 or TRBV6-3 with TRBJ2-1; 7 nucleotides line up with TRBD2. Germline lookup yields CDR1 MNHEY and CDR2 SVGEGT. This CDR3 has 16 residues. Trimming took 5 bases from V and 0 from J; bases not matched to a gene: 7. The CDR3 DNA follows: TGTGCCAGCAGTCCACTAGCGCCAAGCTCCTACAATGAGCAGTTCTTC. Translated, it gives CASSPLAPSSYNEQFF.

This clonotype was recorded a few times. The chain has TRBV7-8 and TRBJ2-7; D may correspond to TRBD1 or TRBD2 (5 bases each). Trimming left V 2 bases short and J 6 bases short, with 17 bases between. There are 15 residues in the CDR3. Germline lookup yields CDR1 SGHVS and CDR2 FQNEAQ. Here the CDR3 reads CASSLRRGTTVEQYF. CDR3 coding DNA: TGTGCCAGCAGCTTACGTCGGGGCACAACTGTCGAGCAGTACTTC.

This clonotype was observed at least ten times. The chain carries TRBV2 and TRBJ2-2, with 10 bases matching TRBD1. V was clipped by 9 bases and J by 5 bases; unmatched bases: 3. CDR1 SNHLY and CDR2 FYNNEI come from the germline V gene. This CDR3 region has 13 residues. The CDR3 DNA reads TGTGCCAGTGGGGGACAGGGGACCGGGGAGCTGTTTTTT. Its translation is CASGGQGTGELFF.

Within the sample, this clonotype is medium-sized. CDR3 nucleotides: TGTGCCAGCAGTCCCCGGAGGTCTAGCGGGAGAAACAATGAGCAGTTCTTC. Amino acids: CASSPRRSSGRNNEQFF. The rearrangement uses TRBV12-3 or TRBV12-4 and TRBJ2-1, with 10 positions matching TRBD2. J was trimmed by 5 bases and V by 5 bases; bases with no gene match: 12. CDR3 length: 17 amino acids.

In this sample, this clonotype turned up many times. The rearrangement joins TRBV5-6 to TRBJ2-2; D possibly corresponds to TRBD1 (5 bases). V dropped 4 bases and J dropped 7 bases, with 17 bases sitting between them. CDR3 length: 15 residues. The germline CDR1 and CDR2 sequences are SGHDT and YYEEEE. This CDR3 is CASSRWTQGYGELFF. The CDR3 DNA sequence: TGTGCCAGCAGCCGCTGGACCCAGGGCTACGGGGAGCTGTTTTTT.

This clonotype was seen many times. The chain is built from TRBV6-2 or TRBV6-3 and TRBJ2-1; 8 bases are shared with TRBD2. V was pared by 6 bases and J by 3 bases, with 4 bases of the junction left unmatched. This CDR3 spans 14 amino acids. In germline, CDR1 is MNHEY, CDR2 SVGEGT. The CDR3: CASSPGLVYNEQFF. The CDR3 nucleotides read TGTGCCAGCAGCCCGGGACTAGTCTACAATGAGCAGTTCTTC.

This clonotype is labeled as medium-sized. J is TRBJ2-1 and V is TRBV27; the D is unclear. The CDR3 covers 14 residues. Germline-derived CDR1 and CDR2 are MNHEY and SMNVEV (reference sequence). The V gene lost 4 bases and the J gene lost 7 bases, with 14 bases spanning the gap. The CDR3 DNA reads TGTGCCAGCAGTTGGGCCCATTCGGGTAATGAGCAGTTCTTC. As protein: CASSWAHSGNEQFF.

The chain employs TRBV7-2 and TRBJ2-7; D uncertain. Trimming left V 5 bases short and J 4 bases short, with 12 bases between. The CDR3 sequence is 13 residues long. In germline, CDR1 is SGHTA, CDR2 FQGNSA. Here the CDR3 reads CASSRPGTYEQYF. As DNA, the CDR3 is TGTGCCAGCAGCCGGCCAGGCACATACGAGCAGTACTTC.

In its sample, this clonotype is medium-sized. The chain links TRBV4-1 to TRBJ2-3; the match to TRBD1 covers 8 bases. J was trimmed by 3 bases and V by 4 bases; bases with no gene match: 3. Germline V gene data show CDR1 as MGHRA and CDR2 as YSYEKL. The CDR3 is made up of 14 amino acids. DNA of the CDR3: TGCGCCAGCAGCCCAGGACAGGGAACAGATACGCAGTATTTT. Its protein product is CASSPGQGTDTQYF.

This clonotype is medium-sized in the sample. This sequence joins TRBV7-9 and TRBJ2-7; 9 nucleotides align to TRBD1. The J segment lost 4 bases and the V segment lost 5 bases, leaving 6 bases of the junction unmatched. Germline-derived CDR1 and CDR2 are SEHNR and FQNEAQ (reference sequence). The CDR3 has 14 residues. The CDR3 region is CASSEGQGYYEQYF. The CDR3 DNA reads TGTGCCAGCAGCGAGGGACAGGGTTATTACGAGCAGTACTTC. Combining the CDR3 with reference TRBV7-9 and TRBJ2-7 gives the whole variable domain DTGVSQNPRHKITKRGQNVTFRCDPISEHNRLYWYRQTLGQGPEFLTYFQNEAQLEKSRLLSDRFSAERPKGSFSTLEIQRTEQGDSAMYLCASSEGQGYYEQYFGPGTRLTVT.

Ten or more counts support this clonotype. The chain joins TRBV20-1 to TRBJ2-1; D is possibly TRBD2 (6 bases). Germline V gene lookup returns CDR1 DFQATT and CDR2 SNEGSKA (reference sequence). This CDR3 comprises 18 residues. The germline V and J ends were trimmed by 5 bases and 0 bases, with 23 bases remaining between them. CDR3 nucleotides: TGCAGTGCTTACCCGGGCGGCGGCGGGATCTCCTCCTACAATGAGCAGTTCTTC. Its translation: CSAYPGGGGISSYNEQFF.

This clonotype was recorded many times. V is TRBV20-1 and J is TRBJ2-2; 8 positions agree with TRBD2. The CDR3 has 14 residues. With 4 bases clipped from V and 5 bases from J, the junction kept 6 bases outside the gene matches. Germline values: CDR1 DFQATT, CDR2 SNEGSKA (reference sequence). CDR3 in DNA: TGCAGTGCTACGCCGGGACTAGTAACCGGGGAGCTGTTTTTT. Translated: CSATPGLVTGELFF.

The table lists this clonotype with a few counts. This chain joins TRBV5-1 and TRBJ1-5, with TRBD1 matching over 8 bases. The V gene's germline CDR1 is SGHRS and CDR2 YFSETQ. V shed 7 bases, J shed 7 bases, and the junction held 10 bases outside the gene matches. The CDR3 consists of 14 residues. This CDR3 is CASSIGQGLQPQHF. Written as DNA, the CDR3 is TGCGCCAGCTCCATCGGACAGGGCCTCCAGCCCCAGCATTTT.

The sample holds many counts of this clonotype. The chain recombines TRBV10-1 with TRBJ2-7; no clear D gene. Germline CDR1 reads WNHNN; CDR2 reads SYGVQD (reference sequence). Trimming took off 8 bases at V and 3 bases at J, with 5 bases between the two ends. The CDR3 length is 10 residues. The CDR3 DNA follows: TGCGCCAGCCCCGACTACGAGCAGTACTTC. The encoded protein is CASPDYEQYF.

The table lists this clonotype with many counts. The chain recombines TRBV14 with TRBJ2-2, with no clear D. This CDR3 has 16 residues. Germline-derived CDR1 and CDR2 are SGHDN and FVKESK. The V end lost 4 bases, the J end lost 1 base, and 13 bases lay between the germline ends. The CDR3 sequence: CASSPLRTENTGELFF. The CDR3 DNA is TGTGCCAGCAGCCCCCTTCGGACGGAGAACACCGGGGAGCTGTTTTTT.

In this sample, this clonotype turned up a few times. The chain recombines TRBV7-2 with TRBJ2-3, with no clear D. The V gene's germline CDR1 is SGHTA and CDR2 FQGNSA. The V end was cut by 4 bases, the J end by 0 bases, with 11 bases between. The CDR3 has 15 residues. CDR3 in amino acids: CASSSAGYSTDTQYF. CDR3 sequence (DNA): TGTGCCAGCAGCTCCGCAGGTTATAGCACAGATACGCAGTATTTT.